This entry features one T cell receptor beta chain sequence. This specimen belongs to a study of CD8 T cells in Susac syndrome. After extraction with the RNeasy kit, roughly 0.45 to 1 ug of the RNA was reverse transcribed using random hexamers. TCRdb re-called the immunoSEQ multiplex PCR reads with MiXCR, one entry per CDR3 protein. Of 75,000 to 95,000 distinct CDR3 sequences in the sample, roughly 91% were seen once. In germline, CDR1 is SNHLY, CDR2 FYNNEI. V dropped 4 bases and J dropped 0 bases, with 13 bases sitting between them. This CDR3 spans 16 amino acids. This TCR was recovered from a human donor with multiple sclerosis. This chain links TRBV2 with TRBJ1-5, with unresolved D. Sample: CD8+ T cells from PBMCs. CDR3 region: CASSVAGSRSNQPQHF. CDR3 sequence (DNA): TGTGCCAGCAGTGTAGCGGGGAGTCGTAGCAATCAGCCCCAGCATTTT.